This paragraph covers one T cell receptor (beta chain) sequence. Authors' analysis steps: Quantification of nucleated cells was approximated via reference gene primer amplification. Here immunoSEQ multiplex PCR was the method, and the copy in TCRdb shows in-frame clones only, minus some. The DNA was the basis for D and trimming; V, J and clone size are from that table. The table has around 310,000 clones, 90% seen once; the top ten hold around 0.93%. This specimen belongs to a study of blood T cell repertoires in COVID-19. Seattle-derived patients entered the study during active infection and were followed longitudinally. Sequenced: peripheral blood. This receptor was taken from a woman aged 40 to 55 with COVID-19, enrolled during active disease.

DNA for the CDR3: TGTGCCAGCAGCTTAGTCGCGGAGACCCAGTACTTC. It specifies CASSLVAETQYF. The V call is TRBV11-2, the J call TRBJ2-5; D is undetermined. Per the germline V gene, CDR1 is SGHAT and CDR2 is FQNNGV. The V and J ends lost 1 base and 5 bases respectively, with 5 bases between them. The CDR3 runs 12 residues.